These T cell receptor beta chains were read from a single sample in a study of T-cell memory formation after mild COVID-19. TCRdb passed the 5' RACE reads through MiXCR, listing each CDR3 protein once. The sample has 120,000 or so distinct CDR3 sequences; 17% are singletons. Material for sequencing was PBMCs or a T cell subset sorted from them (not recorded which). The receptor set was obtained from a man younger than 35 who had mild COVID-19 (a few samples of this study predate the infection). Cell type and time point are not known. Both conserved end residues are part of each CDR3. D genes are given only for firm matches. Where a row states a size, it is once, few, many or the class of an expanded clone; other rows omit it.

CDR3 length,V gene,clone size,J gene,D gene,CDR3 protein,CDR3 DNA
16,TRBV27,-,TRBJ2-3,-,CASSSQIRHSADTQYF,TGTGCCAGCAGTTCGCAGATCAGACACAGCGCAGATACGCAGTATTTT
14,TRBV12-3/TRBV12-4,-,TRBJ2-5,-,CASSVPQGFETQYF,TGTGCCAGCAGTGTGCCCCAGGGGTTTGAGACCCAGTACTTC
14,TRBV11-2,few,TRBJ2-7,TRBD1,CASSPGTAYYEQYF,TGTGCCAGCAGCCCCGGGACAGCATACTACGAGCAGTACTTC
14,TRBV12-3/TRBV12-4,-,TRBJ1-4,-,CASCTGQNNEKLFF,TGTGCCAGCTGCACAGGGCAGAATAATGAAAAACTGTTTTTT
10,TRBV29-1,many,TRBJ2-5,-,CSVVQETQYF,TGCAGCGTTGTACAAGAGACCCAGTACTTC
15,TRBV3-1,-,TRBJ2-7,TRBD1,CASSHPGQGSYEQYF,TGTGCCAGCAGCCATCCTGGACAGGGCTCCTACGAGCAGTACTTC
19,TRBV7-2,few,TRBJ1-5,-,CASSSLSPVQDLSNQPQHF,TGTGCCAGCAGCTCCCTCTCTCCCGTGCAGGATCTTAGCAATCAGCCCCAGCATTTT
13,TRBV24-1,-,TRBJ2-1,TRBD2,CATSDGTSNEQFF,TGTGCCACCAGTGATGGGACTAGCAATGAGCAGTTCTTC
13,TRBV7-9,-,TRBJ1-2,-,CASSFEGAGGYTF,TGTGCCAGCAGCTTTGAAGGGGCAGGGGGCTACACCTTC
10,TRBV6-6,-,TRBJ1-1,-,CGVGGTEAFF,TGTGGGGTGGGGGGCACTGAAGCTTTCTTT
13,TRBV5-4,-,TRBJ2-3,-,CASSPGGTDTQYF,TGTGCCAGCAGCCCAGGGGGCACAGATACGCAGTATTTT